This TCR beta chain stems from a study of shared clonotypes between healthy human individuals. Background on the study: The people who gave samples were a couple of women and three men aged 18 to 49. Each donor contributed plates that comprised three CD4 naive, three CD4 memory, two CD8 naive and one CD8 memory.

The repertoire was sequenced with immunoSEQ multiplex PCR; TCRdb's copy has only in-frame clones and lacks some. The table has more than 2,000,000 clones, around nine tenths seen once; the top ten hold roughly 0.14%. The CDR3 totals 12 residues. V dropped 4 bases and J dropped 6; count of bases not matched to a gene: 1. Germline V gene data show CDR1 as LGHNA and CDR2 as YSLEER. Splitting of CD4+ cells produced CD45RA+ naive and CD45RA-negative memory subsets. The chain carries TRBV4-3 and TRBJ1-1, with 8 bases matching TRBD1. The clonotype originates from a man aged 18-30 years in good health. The specimen sequenced was naive CD4+ T cells sorted from blood. This sample's subset: CD45RA+ positively selected. CDR3 amino acids: CASSPDRAEAFF. In nucleotides, the CDR3 is TGCGCCAGCAGCCCGGACAGGGCTGAAGCTTTCTTT.